Listed below are T cell receptor beta chains from one sample, sequenced in a study of TIL therapy for anti-PD-1-resistant metastatic lung cancer. Here immunoSEQ multiplex PCR was the method, and the copy in TCRdb shows in-frame clones only, minus some. This sample carries about 50,000 clones, around 80% of them seen once, and the ten largest clones take 4% to 5.5%. The specimen comprised blood, sampled at baseline. All receptors come from a woman aged 30-79 years with non-small cell lung cancer. CDR3s include the opening cysteine and the closing phenylalanine or tryptophan. A D gene is named only where the DNA matches it firmly. A clone size is listed for some rows: how often the clone was seen (once, few, many), or a class if it is expanded.

d_call	cdr3_length	clone_size	v_call	j_call	cdr3_aa	cdr3_nt
-	13	-	TRBV7-9	TRBJ1-2	CASSPQGGDGYTF	TGTGCCAGCAGCCCGCAGGGAGGGGATGGCTACACCTTC
-	13	once	TRBV11-3	TRBJ2-7	CASSFGRGYEQYF	TGTGCCAGCAGCTTCGGACGAGGATACGAGCAGTACTTC
-	15	-	TRBV5-1	TRBJ1-6	CASSLAGRGRSPLHF	TGCGCCAGCAGCTTGGCAGGCCGCGGGAGGTCACCCCTCCACTTT
-	15	-	TRBV9	TRBJ2-5	CASSVGQGQWETQYF	TGTGCCAGCAGCGTAGGGCAGGGACAATGGGAGACCCAGTACTTC
-	13	-	TRBV11-2	TRBJ2-3	CASSYSTEDTQYF	TGTGCCAGCAGCTACTCGACTGAGGATACGCAGTATTTT
TRBD2	13	once	TRBV10-2	TRBJ2-7	CASSGGRAYEQYF	TGCGCCAGCAGCGGGGGGAGGGCCTACGAGCAGTACTTC
-	14	-	TRBV11-3	TRBJ1-6	CASSLDSLNSPLHF	TGTGCCAGCAGCTTAGACAGTCTTAATTCACCCCTCCACTTT
-	13	-	TRBV6-1	TRBJ1-2	CASSEQGLYGYTF	TGTGCCAGCAGTGAACAGGGGTTATATGGCTACACCTTC
-	13	-	TRBV28	TRBJ1-2	CASSLEVNYGYTF	TGTGCCAGCAGTTTGGAGGTGAACTATGGCTACACCTTC
-	12	many	TRBV6-5	TRBJ2-1	CAVSVPYNEQFF	TGTGCCGTATCCGTACCCTACAATGAGCAGTTCTTC
-	15	-	TRBV19	TRBJ2-7	CASSMDEGGNYEQYF	TGTGCCAGTAGTATGGATGAAGGAGGGAACTACGAGCAGTACTTC
-	14	-	TRBV10-3	TRBJ1-3	CAISESWAGNTIYF	TGTGCCATCAGTGAGTCGTGGGCTGGAAACACCATATATTTT
-	14	-	TRBV19	TRBJ2-5	CASSKSPRGETQYF	TGTGCCAGTAGTAAGTCCCCCCGGGGAGAGACCCAGTACTTC
TRBD2	16	-	TRBV10-3	TRBJ2-7	CAISEWTSGIRYEQYF	TGTGCCATCAGTGAGTGGACTAGCGGGATACGCTACGAGCAGTACTTC
-	15	-	TRBV19	TRBJ1-6	CASGRRGGYNSPLHF	TGTGCCAGTGGTAGGAGGGGCGGCTATAATTCACCCCTCCACTTT
-	13	-	TRBV6-7	TRBJ2-7	CASRGAGPYEQYF	TGTGCCAGCAGGGGGGCGGGGCCGTACGAGCAGTACTTC
-	12	-	TRBV29-1	TRBJ1-2	CSVELDSYGYTF	TGCAGCGTTGAACTGGACAGCTATGGCTACACCTTC